This is a list of T cell receptor beta chains from one sample in a study of T cells in Graves' hyperthyroidism and ophthalmopathy. TCRdb processed the multiplex PCR reads anew with MiXCR; each CDR3 protein has one entry. This table holds more than 550,000 distinct CDR3 sequences, 17% found once. The sample consisted of blood. The receptors derive from a man aged 50-60 years with Graves' hyperthyroidism. CDR3s include the opening cysteine and the closing phenylalanine or tryptophan. The D gene is left open where the match is weak. The size of a clone is reported for some rows only, either as once, few or many, or as a class for expanded clones.

clone_size: .
j_call: TRBJ2-7
d_call: TRBD1
cdr3_length: 13
v_call: TRBV27
cdr3_nt: TGTGCCAGCGCCTGGGGACAGACCTGCGAGCAGTACTTC
cdr3_aa: CASAWGQTCEQYF

clone_size: many
j_call: TRBJ2-7
d_call: .
cdr3_length: 13
v_call: TRBV29-1
cdr3_nt: TGCAGCGTTGTCACCGGGACAATCAACGAGCAGTACTTC
cdr3_aa: CSVVTGTINEQYF

clone_size: many
j_call: TRBJ1-2
d_call: .
cdr3_length: 12
v_call: TRBV20-1
cdr3_nt: TGCAGTGCTATTCGGGAAAACTATGGCTACACCTTC
cdr3_aa: CSAIRENYGYTF

clone_size: many
j_call: TRBJ2-7
d_call: TRBD2
cdr3_length: 13
v_call: TRBV28
cdr3_nt: TGTGCCAGCCTGCTGCGGGAGCCCCACGAGCAGTACTTC
cdr3_aa: CASLLREPHEQYF

clone_size: many
j_call: TRBJ1-1
d_call: TRBD1
cdr3_length: 14
v_call: TRBV12-3/TRBV12-4
cdr3_nt: TGTGCCAGCAGCTCGGACAGGGGAAGGACTGAAGCTTTCTTT
cdr3_aa: CASSSDRGRTEAFF

clone_size: .
j_call: TRBJ2-3
d_call: TRBD2
cdr3_length: 18
v_call: TRBV4-2
cdr3_nt: TGTGCCAGCAGCCAAGACGGCAACGGGAGGCCCAGCACAGATACGCAGTATTTT
cdr3_aa: CASSQDGNGRPSTDTQYF

clone_size: many
j_call: TRBJ2-5
d_call: .
cdr3_length: 13
v_call: TRBV30
cdr3_nt: TGTGCCGGACTCAGGGTTTACCAAGAGACCCAGTACTTC
cdr3_aa: CAGLRVYQETQYF

clone_size: few
j_call: TRBJ2-5
d_call: TRBD2
cdr3_length: 18
v_call: TRBV28
cdr3_nt: TGTGCCAGCAGTTTATCAGCTAGCGGGAGACCCAGGGGAGAGACCCAGTACTTC
cdr3_aa: CASSLSASGRPRGETQYF

clone_size: .
j_call: TRBJ2-7
d_call: .
cdr3_length: 16
v_call: TRBV28
cdr3_nt: TGTGCCAGCAATCCCCATGGGGGGGCCTTCTCCTACGGGCAGTACTTC
cdr3_aa: CASNPHGGAFSYGQYF

clone_size: many
j_call: TRBJ2-3
d_call: TRBD2
cdr3_length: 18
v_call: TRBV14
cdr3_nt: TGTGCCAGCAGTCCCGCTGGACGGCTAGCGGAAACCACAGATACGCAGTATTTT
cdr3_aa: CASSPAGRLAETTDTQYF

clone_size: .
j_call: TRBJ1-2
d_call: TRBD1
cdr3_length: 15
v_call: TRBV12-3/TRBV12-4
cdr3_nt: TGTGCCAGCAGTACAACCGGGACAGCTAACTATGGCTACACCTTC
cdr3_aa: CASSTTGTANYGYTF

clone_size: once
j_call: TRBJ1-1
d_call: .
cdr3_length: 13
v_call: TRBV14
cdr3_nt: TGTGCCAGCAGCCGGGTCTTAGACACTGAAGCTTTCTTT
cdr3_aa: CASSRVLDTEAFF

clone_size: .
j_call: TRBJ2-2
d_call: TRBD2
cdr3_length: 16
v_call: TRBV6-2/TRBV6-3
cdr3_nt: TGTGCCAGCAGCCCGACTAGCGGCCCGAACACCGGGGAGCTGTTTTTT
cdr3_aa: CASSPTSGPNTGELFF

clone_size: many
j_call: TRBJ2-1
d_call: .
cdr3_length: 12
v_call: TRBV11-2
cdr3_nt: TGTGCCAGCAGCTTAGAGGCGGGAGAGCAGTTCTTC
cdr3_aa: CASSLEAGEQFF

clone_size: few
j_call: TRBJ2-3
d_call: TRBD2
cdr3_length: 14
v_call: TRBV5-1
cdr3_nt: TGCGCCAGCAGCCCCCTAGCGGGAGAAGATACGCAGTATTTT
cdr3_aa: CASSPLAGEDTQYF

clone_size: few
j_call: TRBJ2-7
d_call: TRBD1
cdr3_length: 17
v_call: TRBV19
cdr3_nt: TGTGCCAGTAGTGGACCCATAACAGGGGCCACAATCTACGAGCAGTACTTC
cdr3_aa: CASSGPITGATIYEQYF

clone_size: .
j_call: TRBJ2-1
d_call: .
cdr3_length: 16
v_call: TRBV27
cdr3_nt: TGTGCCAGCAGTTTAAGGCGACTCCTCTCATACAATGAGCAGTTCTTC
cdr3_aa: CASSLRRLLSYNEQFF

clone_size: .
j_call: TRBJ1-4
d_call: .
cdr3_length: 13
v_call: TRBV28
cdr3_nt: TGTGCCACAGAGGACGCCAATAATGAAAAACTGTTTTTT
cdr3_aa: CATEDANNEKLFF

clone_size: many
j_call: TRBJ2-7
d_call: TRBD2
cdr3_length: 16
v_call: TRBV5-1
cdr3_nt: TGCGCCAGCAGCTTGGCCCCGGGACTAGCGGGACCCGAGCAGTACTTC
cdr3_aa: CASSLAPGLAGPEQYF

clone_size: many
j_call: TRBJ1-3
d_call: .
cdr3_length: 14
v_call: TRBV7-8
cdr3_nt: TGTGCCAGCAGCTTAGTGGGGCCTGGAAACACCATATATTTT
cdr3_aa: CASSLVGPGNTIYF

clone_size: .
j_call: TRBJ1-5
d_call: .
cdr3_length: 11
v_call: TRBV12-3/TRBV12-4
cdr3_nt: TGTGCCAGCAGCCCTGGTGGGCCCCAGCATTTT
cdr3_aa: CASSPGGPQHF

clone_size: .
j_call: TRBJ2-7
d_call: .
cdr3_length: 12
v_call: TRBV5-6
cdr3_nt: TGTGCCAGCAGCTTGACGGATGACGAGCAGTACTTC
cdr3_aa: CASSLTDDEQYF

clone_size: .
j_call: TRBJ2-6
d_call: .
cdr3_length: 13
v_call: TRBV19
cdr3_nt: TGTGCCGGGGGCGCGAATGGGGCCAACGTCCTGACTTTC
cdr3_aa: CAGGANGANVLTF

clone_size: .
j_call: TRBJ2-1
d_call: .
cdr3_length: 13
v_call: TRBV5-1
cdr3_nt: TGCGCCAGCAACCCCACGAGCAATGGTGAGCAGTTCTTC
cdr3_aa: CASNPTSNGEQFF

clone_size: .
j_call: TRBJ1-2
d_call: .
cdr3_length: 17
v_call: TRBV5-4
cdr3_nt: TGTGCCAGCAGGCCCCTATTACTCGAGACAGACCTCTATGGCTACACCTTC
cdr3_aa: CASRPLLLETDLYGYTF

clone_size: many
j_call: TRBJ1-1
d_call: .
cdr3_length: 14
v_call: TRBV19
cdr3_nt: TGTGCCAGTACCCCCGGGGGGGGTCGAACTGAAGCTTTCTTT
cdr3_aa: CASTPGGGRTEAFF

clone_size: many
j_call: TRBJ1-1
d_call: .
cdr3_length: 14
v_call: TRBV28
cdr3_nt: TGTGCCACCACCAAGGGGGGCCCGAGCACTGAAGCTTTCTTT
cdr3_aa: CATTKGGPSTEAFF